A selection of T cell receptor beta chains follows, all from one sample in a study of blood T cell repertoires in COVID-19. Profiling relied on immunoSEQ multiplex PCR, and the TCRdb table lists in-frame clones only, not all of them. This sample has a few hundred thousand clones; around 91% occur once, and the top ten carry under 2.5%. Sequenced: peripheral blood. The receptors shown here come from a woman in her fifties or sixties with COVID-19, enrolled during active disease. Each CDR3 is given with its conserved first and last residue. Each record gives: J gene, V gene, clone size, CDR3 length, D gene, CDR3 protein, CDR3 DNA. The D gene is left open where the match is weak. Size is stated for part of the rows, as once, few or many counts, or as a class when the clone is expanded.

J: TRBJ2-1; V: TRBV15; size: .; length: 14; D: .; CDR3: CATSRDREGDEQFF; DNA: TGTGCCACCAGCAGAGACAGGGAAGGGGATGAGCAGTTCTTC
J: TRBJ1-2; V: TRBV6-2/TRBV6-3; size: .; length: 12; D: .; CDR3: CASSRTEYGYTF; DNA: TGTGCCAGCAGCCGGACAGAATATGGCTACACCTTC
J: TRBJ2-3; V: TRBV24-1; size: .; length: 12; D: .; CDR3: CATSGGGDTQYF; DNA: TGTGCCACCAGCGGGGGAGGTGATACGCAGTATTTT
J: TRBJ1-2; V: TRBV4-2; size: few; length: 15; D: .; CDR3: CASSPQTAPDHGYTF; DNA: TGTGCCAGCAGCCCACAGACAGCCCCGGATCATGGCTACACCTTC
J: TRBJ2-1; V: TRBV15; size: .; length: 14; D: .; CDR3: CATSPGRGYNEQFF; DNA: TGTGCCACCAGCCCAGGAAGGGGCTACAATGAGCAGTTCTTC
J: TRBJ2-7; V: TRBV5-4; size: .; length: 12; D: .; CDR3: CASSVRVGEQYF; DNA: TGTGCCAGCAGCGTCAGGGTTGGAGAGCAGTACTTC
J: TRBJ2-1; V: TRBV11-2; size: .; length: 15; D: TRBD1; CDR3: CASSLEGTAYNEQFF; DNA: TGTGCCAGCAGCTTAGAAGGGACAGCTTACAATGAGCAGTTCTTC
J: TRBJ1-1; V: TRBV9; size: .; length: 13; D: .; CDR3: CASSVSRDTEAFF; DNA: TGTGCCAGCAGCGTGTCGAGGGACACTGAAGCTTTCTTT
J: TRBJ1-2; V: TRBV4-1; size: .; length: 18; D: .; CDR3: CASSQGLTGFSDNYGYTF; DNA: TGCGCCAGCAGCCAAGGCCTAACAGGGTTTAGCGATAACTATGGCTACACCTTC
J: TRBJ1-2; V: TRBV19; size: .; length: 13; D: TRBD1; CDR3: CAIRTGPTYGYTF; DNA: TGTGCCATCCGGACAGGGCCCACCTATGGCTACACCTTC
J: TRBJ2-3; V: TRBV19; size: .; length: 14; D: .; CDR3: CASSSGRRTDTQYF; DNA: TGTGCCAGTAGTAGCGGGCGAAGAACAGATACGCAGTATTTT
J: TRBJ2-1; V: TRBV7-3; size: .; length: 18; D: TRBD2; CDR3: CASSLKHPSGGAENEQFF; DNA: TGTGCCAGCAGCTTAAAGCACCCTAGCGGGGGGGCCGAGAATGAGCAGTTCTTC
J: TRBJ1-5; V: TRBV20-1; size: .; length: 15; D: TRBD1; CDR3: CSASGGQGESQPQHF; DNA: TGCAGTGCTAGTGGGGGACAGGGGGAAAGTCAGCCCCAGCATTTT
J: TRBJ1-5; V: TRBV4-1; size: .; length: 18; D: TRBD1; CDR3: CASSQDYGTARGSQPQHF; DNA: TGCGCCAGCAGCCAAGATTACGGGACAGCAAGGGGATCTCAGCCCCAGCATTTT